Listed below are T cell receptor beta chains from one sample, sequenced in a study of blood T cells in healthy people across ages. TCRdb itself ran the 5' RACE reads through MiXCR, one entry per CDR3 protein. The data hold hundreds of thousands of distinct CDR3 sequences, with less than 60% observed a single time. Sequencing input: blood. Every receptor here comes from a man aged 80 or over in good health. CDR3s include the opening cysteine and the closing phenylalanine or tryptophan. A D gene is named only where the DNA matches it firmly. Only some rows state a clone size, as once, few, many or a class for expanded clones.

V	size	J	D	DNA	CDR3
TRBV29-1	-	TRBJ2-3	-	TGCAGCGTGAGGGGGGGGCGAGGGGCAGATACGCAGTATTTT	CSVRGGRGADTQYF
TRBV9	few	TRBJ2-7	TRBD2	TGTGCCAGCAGCGGGACGGGCGAGCGGGAGGGCCGGTCCTACAATGAGCAGTACTTC	CASSGTGEREGRSYNEQYF
TRBV2	few	TRBJ2-7	TRBD2	TGTGCCAGCAGTGTTGAACTAGCGGGAGGCGAGCAGTACTTC	CASSVELAGGEQYF
TRBV27	-	TRBJ2-1	-	TGTGCCAGCCGAGCGGCCAGCTCCTACAATGAGCAGTTCTTC	CASRAASSYNEQFF
TRBV7-8	few	TRBJ2-4	TRBD1	TGTGCCAGCAGCCCAAGGACAGGGGGCGAGGCCAAAAACATTCAGTACTTC	CASSPRTGGEAKNIQYF
TRBV11-2	-	TRBJ2-1	-	TGTGCCAGCAGCTTAGAACAGGGAGCAAGCAATGAGCAGTTCTTC	CASSLEQGASNEQFF
TRBV10-3	-	TRBJ2-2	-	TGTGCCATCAGTGAGTCAGGCGGCCTTAACACCGGGGAGCTGTTTTTT	CAISESGGLNTGELFF
TRBV19	-	TRBJ2-3	-	TGTGCCAGTAGTGGCAGCCTCAACACAGATACGCAGTATTTT	CASSGSLNTDTQYF
TRBV7-2	-	TRBJ2-3	TRBD2	TGTGCCAGCAGCATCGGGACTAGCGGGATTTATACGCAGTATTTT	CASSIGTSGIYTQYF
TRBV20-1	few	TRBJ2-7	TRBD2	TGCAGTGCTACTATTAGCGGGGTCGGCGAGCAGTACTTC	CSATISGVGEQYF
TRBV5-1	-	TRBJ2-1	TRBD2	TGCGCCAGCAGCCCCAAACGACTAGCGGGAGGGAATGAGCAGTTCTTC	CASSPKRLAGGNEQFF
TRBV2	many	TRBJ1-4	-	TGTGCCAGCAGTGAGACCTCCAGGACGGGTGAAAAACTGTTTTTT	CASSETSRTGEKLFF
TRBV12-3/TRBV12-4	few	TRBJ2-7	-	TGTGCCAGCAGGGCCGGGACGGCGAGCTCCTACGAGCAGTACTTC	CASRAGTASSYEQYF
TRBV20-1	-	TRBJ2-3	-	TGCAGTGTCACCCGACCTAGGGGCGATACGCAGTATTTT	CSVTRPRGDTQYF
TRBV12-3/TRBV12-4	-	TRBJ2-1	-	TGTGCCAGCAGTCCCCACAGTAGGGGGGACAATGAGCAGTTCTTC	CASSPHSRGDNEQFF
TRBV20-1	-	TRBJ1-2	-	TGCAGTGCTAGTAACTCCGGGGCGAAAGGCTACACCTTC	CSASNSGAKGYTF
TRBV20-1	few	TRBJ2-5	TRBD1	TGCAGTGCTAGCTTGACAGGGGTCGAGGAGACCCAGTACTTC	CSASLTGVEETQYF
TRBV20-1	-	TRBJ1-6	-	TGCAGTGCTAGAGATAGAGGGGATCGGTCACCCCTCCACTTT	CSARDRGDRSPLHF
TRBV20-1	-	TRBJ2-1	-	TGCAGTGCTAGGAGAGGACGCCATAATGAGCAGTTCTTC	CSARRGRHNEQFF
TRBV2	-	TRBJ2-3	-	TGTGCCAGCAGTGAAGGGCTAGCTTCAGATACGCAGTATTTT	CASSEGLASDTQYF
TRBV20-1	-	TRBJ2-7	-	TGCAGTGCTAGAGATGGGGTATTTACCTACGAGCAGTACTTC	CSARDGVFTYEQYF
TRBV27	-	TRBJ1-1	TRBD1	TGTGCCAGCAGTTTACGTTCCGGACAGGGCACAAGTGAAGCTTTCTTT	CASSLRSGQGTSEAFF
TRBV19	-	TRBJ2-1	TRBD1	TGTGCCAGTAGTATAGTAGCCGGGACAGGGTCCGGCAATGAGCAGTTCTTC	CASSIVAGTGSGNEQFF
TRBV5-1	many	TRBJ2-5	TRBD1	TGTGCCAGCAGTCTCCAGGGGGCTGGAGAGACCCAGTACTTC	CASSLQGAGETQYF
TRBV6-5	-	TRBJ2-1	TRBD2	TGTGCCAGCAGTTACTCGATAACCGGGAGGGGCAATGAGCAGTTCTTC	CASSYSITGRGNEQFF
TRBV7-2	-	TRBJ2-2	TRBD1	TGTGCCAGCAGCTTAATCGGACAGGGGTTTAACACCGGGGAGCTGTTTTTT	CASSLIGQGFNTGELFF
TRBV9	-	TRBJ1-6	-	TGTGCCAGCAGCGACCTGGACAGCTCCTATAATTCACCCCTCCACTTT	CASSDLDSSYNSPLHF
TRBV29-1	-	TRBJ1-2	-	TGCAGCGTTAACCAGGGATTCGATGGCTACACCTTC	CSVNQGFDGYTF
TRBV7-9	few	TRBJ1-2	-	TGTGCCAGCAGCTTAGCGCAAGGGGGTGGCTACACCTTC	CASSLAQGGGYTF
TRBV7-2	-	TRBJ2-3	-	TGTGCCAGCAGTCCCGAGGGCGGCGGGTTAGATACGCAGTATTTT	CASSPEGGGLDTQYF
TRBV14	-	TRBJ1-2	-	TGTGCCAGCAGCCGGGGAGTCCCTTATGGCTACACCTTC	CASSRGVPYGYTF
TRBV4-3	few	TRBJ2-7	TRBD1	TGCGCCAGCAGCCAAGATGAGGGACAGGGGGCTTACGAGCAGTACTTC	CASSQDEGQGAYEQYF
TRBV29-1	-	TRBJ2-7	-	TGCAGCGTTTTTCCCGGGCCGTCCTACGAGCAGTACTTC	CSVFPGPSYEQYF
TRBV30	few	TRBJ1-2	-	TGTGCCTGGACGCGGGGGACCAAACGGGGCTACACCTTC	CAWTRGTKRGYTF
TRBV6-1	few	TRBJ1-2	-	TGTGCCAGCAGTTTTGAGCTATATGGCTACACCTTC	CASSFELYGYTF
TRBV28	few	TRBJ2-7	-	TGTGCCAGCAGTTCGACCCGGACTACTAACCCCTACGAGCAGTACTTC	CASSSTRTTNPYEQYF
TRBV15	-	TRBJ2-1	TRBD2	TGTGCCACCAGCACACCGGGACTAGCGGCCCGGAAGGACAATGAGCAGTTCTTC	CATSTPGLAARKDNEQFF
TRBV5-6	few	TRBJ2-2	-	TGTGCCAGCAGCTTTACGAACAGGGCGACCGGGGAGCTGTTTTTT	CASSFTNRATGELFF
TRBV5-1	-	TRBJ2-3	TRBD2	TGCGCCAGCAGCTTGCGTAGCGGGAGGGGAACAGATACGCAGTATTTT	CASSLRSGRGTDTQYF
TRBV20-1	-	TRBJ2-1	TRBD2	TGCAGTGCTAGATCACTAGCGGGCCTACCCAATAAGCAGTTCTTC	CSARSLAGLPNKQFF
TRBV20-1	-	TRBJ2-1	-	TGCAGTGCTAGAGATCAGGGGGGTAATGAGCAGTTCTTC	CSARDQGGNEQFF